This entry lists 20 T cell receptor beta chains sequenced from one sample in a study of cytomegalovirus exposure and HLA in healthy donors. PCR was performed using 60 Vbeta and 13 Jbeta primers. The table came from immunoSEQ multiplex PCR; TCRdb's copy has only in-frame clones and leaves some out. The repertoire holds over 150,000 clones, with more than 60% as singletons. Material: PBMCs. The origin of the receptors is a woman in her fifties or sixties in good health and CMV-seropositive.

J is TRBJ2-6 and V is TRBV7-9; TRBD1 agrees at 7 bases. Trimming took 4 bases from V and 2 from J; bases not matched to a gene: 2. The CDR3 totals 15 residues. Germline CDR1 reads SEHNR; CDR2 reads FQNEAQ (reference sequence). The DNA of the CDR3 is TGTGCCAGCAGCTCAGACAGGGCTGGGGCCAACGTCCTGACTTTC. It is translated as CASSSDRAGANVLTF.

The genes are TRBV5-1 and TRBJ1-4; perhaps TRBD1 as D (6 bases). V lost 0 bases and J 6 bases, leaving 24 bases between the germline ends. The CDR3 is 19 residues long. CDR1 and CDR2 (germline): SGHRS, YFSETQ. The CDR3 here is CASSLGRGHNKWSDEKLFF. CDR3 in DNA: TGCGCCAGCAGCTTGGGACGGGGACATAACAAGTGGAGTGATGAAAAACTGTTTTTT.

V is TRBV18 and J is TRBJ2-1; D gene ambiguous. There are 13 residues in the CDR3. Germline CDR1 reads KGHSH; CDR2 reads LQKENI. Trimming cost V 0 bases and J 8 bases, with 8 bases left between them. CDR3 DNA sequence: TGTGCCAGCTCACCACCCTCAAGCGATGAGCAGTTCTTC. This gives the protein CASSPPSSDEQFF.

The V call is TRBV5-8, the J call TRBJ1-1; D possibly corresponds to TRBD1 (5 bases). The germline gives CDR1 SGHTS, CDR2 YDEGEE. The V and J ends lost 2 bases and 6 bases respectively, with 17 bases between them. The CDR3 runs to 15 residues. The CDR3 protein is CASSFFPQGGPEAFF. In DNA, the CDR3 is TGTGCCAGCAGCTTTTTTCCGCAGGGAGGGCCTGAAGCTTTCTTT.

The chain uses TRBV5-4 and TRBJ1-2; maybe TRBD1 (5 bases). This CDR3 region has 15 residues. V was shortened by 10 bases and J by 8 bases, with 27 bases between the two germline ends. Germline CDR1 SGHNT, CDR2 YYREEE (reference sequence). CDR3 protein: CASQGGGDSYEGYTF. The CDR3 nucleotides are TGTGCCTCCCAAGGCGGGGGGGACTCGTATGAGGGCTACACCTTC.

This clone was seen a handful of times. This chain connects TRBV2 to TRBJ2-2; 8 bases map to TRBD1. With 6 bases clipped from V and 1 base from J, the junction kept 4 bases outside the gene matches. The CDR3 runs to 15 residues. Per germline, CDR1 SNHLY and CDR2 FYNNEI. The CDR3 DNA reads TGTGCCAGCAGGACGGGGACAGGGAACACCGGGGAGCTGTTTTTT. Its translation: CASRTGTGNTGELFF. The full variable domain, with the rest looked up from reference TRBV2 and TRBJ2-2, is EPEVTQTPSHQVTQMGQEVILRCVPISNHLYFYWYRQILGQKVEFLVSFYNNEISEKSEIFDDQFSVERPDGSNFTLKIRSTKLEDSAMYFCASRTGTGNTGELFFGEGSRLTVL.

V is TRBV6-5 and J is TRBJ1-6; no clear D gene. There are 12 residues in the CDR3. Germline assignment: CDR1 MNHEY and CDR2 SVGAGI. The germline V and J ends were trimmed by 6 bases and 11 bases, with 11 bases remaining between them. CDR3 sequence: CASSLGEAPLHF. In DNA, the CDR3 is TGTGCCAGCAGCCTAGGCGAAGCACCCCTCCACTTT.

This chain connects TRBV13 to TRBJ2-1, with a tentative D call TRBD2 (5 bases). The germline CDR1 and CDR2 sequences are PRHDT and FYEKMQ (reference sequence). CDR3 length: 17 residues. Trimming removed 0 bases at V and 2 bases at J, with 14 bases between. This chain's CDR3 is CASSLGPYRGPYNEQFF. CDR3 nucleotide sequence: TGTGCCAGCAGCTTAGGCCCTTACAGAGGGCCCTACAATGAGCAGTTCTTC.

The genes are TRBV4-2 and TRBJ2-7, with 7 bases that match TRBD2. The CDR3 runs to 15 residues. Unmatched junction bases numbered 16, after V lost 7 bases and J lost 7 bases. Germline values: CDR1 LGHNA, CDR2 YNFKEQ. The CDR3 sequence: CASTPSAGARGEQYF. CDR3 nucleotides: TGTGCCAGCACTCCCAGCGCGGGAGCTCGGGGAGAGCAGTACTTC.

This clone was counted only a few times. The rearrangement uses TRBV28 and TRBJ1-1; D is unclear. CDR3 length: 14 amino acids. Between the trimmed V and J ends, which lost 2 bases and 1 base, there was a span of 8 bases. The V gene's germline CDR1 is MDHEN and CDR2 SYDVKM. DNA of the CDR3: TGTGCCAGCAGTTTAGTAACTGAGAACACTGAAGCTTTCTTT. Translation gives CASSLVTENTEAFF.

This clone was picked up one time. The chain couples TRBV28 to TRBJ2-1; D not resolved. Trimming took off 4 bases at V and 12 bases at J, with 16 bases between the two ends. The CDR3 has 13 residues. Looked up from germline, CDR1 is MDHEN and CDR2 is SYDVKM. This chain's CDR3 is CASSSSRRPRQFF. The CDR3 nucleotides read TGTGCCAGCAGTTCCTCCCGGAGACCGCGGCAGTTCTTC.

This clone has a handful of counts. The chain recombines TRBV30 with TRBJ2-5, with 10 bases aligning to TRBD1. This CDR3 has 15 amino acids. With V trimmed by 3 bases and J by 2 bases, 6 bases remained unmatched. The germline gives CDR1 GTSNPN, CDR2 SVGIG (reference sequence). CDR3 amino acids: CAWSGGGQGQETQYF. The CDR3 DNA is TGTGCCTGGAGCGGGGGGGGACAGGGGCAAGAGACCCAGTACTTC.

The V and J genes are TRBV29-1 and TRBJ1-4; 9 bases are a match to TRBD1. V gave up 1 base and J gave up 6 bases; unmatched junction bases: 0. CDR3 length equals 13 residues. Germline V CDR1 and CDR2: SQVTM, ANQGSEA. The CDR3 spells CSVEGQGDEKLFF. Written as DNA, the CDR3 is TGCAGCGTTGAAGGACAGGGGGATGAAAAACTGTTTTTT.

This clone was seen a few times. The rearrangement links TRBV15 to TRBJ2-1, with 13 bases matching TRBD2. In germline, CDR1 is LNHNV, CDR2 YYDKDF (reference sequence). The V segment lost 6 bases and the J segment 0 bases; nucleotides outside the gene matches: 11. The CDR3 is made up of 19 amino acids. The DNA of the CDR3 is TGTGCCACCAGACATACTAGCGGGAGGGCTCTCGGCTCCTACAATGAGCAGTTCTTC. This sequence encodes CATRHTSGRALGSYNEQFF.

The rearrangement links TRBV27 to TRBJ2-5, with TRBD2 identical over 8 bases. This CDR3 is 12 amino acids long. Germline values: CDR1 MNHEY, CDR2 SMNVEV (reference sequence). The V segment lost 5 bases and the J segment 11 bases; nucleotides outside the gene matches: 7. CDR3 DNA: TGTGCCAGCAGTGGGGGGACTAGGGCGCAGTACTTC. Translated: CASSGGTRAQYF.

The J gene is TRBJ2-1, the V gene TRBV6-1; 12 bases agree with TRBD2. Trimming took 8 bases from V and 6 from J; bases not matched to a gene: 2. Germline CDR1 is MNHNS and CDR2 is SASEGT. The length of the CDR3 is 13 residues. CDR3 sequence: CASRLAGVNEQFF. CDR3 coding DNA: TGTGCCAGCCGACTAGCGGGAGTCAATGAGCAGTTCTTC.

The V call is TRBV6-1, the J call TRBJ1-1; D is unresolved. The length of the CDR3 is 14 residues. The V end lost 7 bases, the J end lost 1 base, and 13 bases lay between the germline ends. Germline V gene lookup returns CDR1 MNHNS and CDR2 SASEGT. CDR3 DNA: TGTGCCAGCACCGAGCACAGAAAGAACACTGAAGCTTTCTTT. Translated, it gives CASTEHRKNTEAFF.

The table lists this clone with a count of one. The V and J genes are TRBV6-6 and TRBJ1-5, with TRBD1 matching over 12 bases. This CDR3 spans 15 amino acids. Per germline, CDR1 MNHNY and CDR2 SVGAGI (reference sequence). The junction had 9 bases not matched to a gene; V was cut back by 0 bases and J by 15 bases. The chain's CDR3 is CASSYSPGQGAPWHF. CDR3 bases: TGTGCCAGCAGTTACTCTCCGGGACAGGGGGCTCCGTGGCATTTT.

The chain has TRBV7-2 and TRBJ2-7, with 11 bases lining up with TRBD1. Germline trimming cut 4 bases from V and 2 bases from J; bases unmatched to any gene: 4. Germline V gene sequence: CDR1 SGHTA, CDR2 FQGNSA. CDR3 length: 15 residues. The CDR3 is CASSSGTGGAYEQYF. In nucleotides, the CDR3 is TGTGCCAGCAGCTCGGGGACAGGGGGGGCCTACGAGCAGTACTTC. Variable domain in full (rest from reference TRBV7-2 and TRBJ2-7): GAGVSQSPSNKVTEKGKDVELRCDPISGHTALYWYRQSLGQGLEFLIYFQGNSAPDKSGLPSDRFSAERTGGSVSTLTIQRTQQEDSAVYLCASSSGTGGAYEQYFGPGTRLTVT.

CDR3 nucleotides: TGTGCCAGCAGCCGTGACAGCTTCACTGAAGCTTTCTTT. Protein sequence: CASSRDSFTEAFF. This chain links TRBV11-3 with TRBJ1-1; D is perhaps TRBD1 (5 bases). The V gene's germline CDR1 is SGHNT and CDR2 YENEEA. CDR3 length equals 13 residues. Deletions cut 5 bases from V and 4 bases from J, with 11 bases between.